This T cell receptor (beta chain) derives from a study of cytomegalovirus exposure and HLA in healthy donors. Assay used: immunoSEQ multiplex PCR; TCRdb lists only in-frame clones, some missing. The sample holds tens of thousands of clones, approximately 93% seen once. The CDR3 covers 15 residues. Trimming took 0 bases from V and 7 from J, leaving 12 bases between them. Germline CDR1 and CDR2: LGHNA and YNFKEQ. V gene TRBV4-2 combines with J gene TRBJ2-2; D is perhaps TRBD1 (6 bases). The origin of this receptor is a man aged 18 to 30 in good health and CMV-seronegative. The sample consisted of PBMCs. CDR3 DNA sequence: TGTGCCAGCAGCCAAGACAGGGGCTATATCGGGGAGCTGTTTTTT. This translates into CASSQDRGYIGELFF.